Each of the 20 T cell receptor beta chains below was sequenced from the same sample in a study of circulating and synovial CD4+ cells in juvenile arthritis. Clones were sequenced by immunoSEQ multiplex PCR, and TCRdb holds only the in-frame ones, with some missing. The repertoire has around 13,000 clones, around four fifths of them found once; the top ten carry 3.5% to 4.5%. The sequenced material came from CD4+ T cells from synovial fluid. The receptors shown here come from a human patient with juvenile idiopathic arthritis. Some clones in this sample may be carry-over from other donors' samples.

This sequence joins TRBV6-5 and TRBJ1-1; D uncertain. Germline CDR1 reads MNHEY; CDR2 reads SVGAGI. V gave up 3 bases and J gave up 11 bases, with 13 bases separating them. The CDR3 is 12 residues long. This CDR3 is CASSYSYQVAFF. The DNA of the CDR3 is TGTGCCAGCAGTTATTCTTATCAGGTGGCTTTCTTT.

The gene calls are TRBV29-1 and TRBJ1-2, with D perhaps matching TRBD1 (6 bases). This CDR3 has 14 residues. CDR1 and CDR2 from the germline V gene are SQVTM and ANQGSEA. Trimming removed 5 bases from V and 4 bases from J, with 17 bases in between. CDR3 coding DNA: TGCAGCGTTCCAACCTCGGACAGCCTCTATGGCTACACCTTC. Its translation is CSVPTSDSLYGYTF.

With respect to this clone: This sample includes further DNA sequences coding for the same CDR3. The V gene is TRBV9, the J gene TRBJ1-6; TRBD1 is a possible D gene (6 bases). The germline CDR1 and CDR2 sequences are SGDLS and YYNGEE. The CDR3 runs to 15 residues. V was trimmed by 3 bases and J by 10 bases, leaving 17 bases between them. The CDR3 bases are TGTGCCAGCAGCGCCCTGGACAGCGGAGGATCACCCCTCCACTTT. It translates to CASSALDSGGSPLHF.

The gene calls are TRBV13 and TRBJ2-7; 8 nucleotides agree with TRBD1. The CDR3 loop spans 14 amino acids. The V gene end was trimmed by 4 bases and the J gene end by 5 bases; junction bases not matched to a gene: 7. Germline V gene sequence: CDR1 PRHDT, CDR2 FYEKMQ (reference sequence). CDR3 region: CASSYSGQVNEQYF. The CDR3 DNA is TGTGCCAGCAGCTATTCGGGACAGGTAAACGAGCAGTACTTC.

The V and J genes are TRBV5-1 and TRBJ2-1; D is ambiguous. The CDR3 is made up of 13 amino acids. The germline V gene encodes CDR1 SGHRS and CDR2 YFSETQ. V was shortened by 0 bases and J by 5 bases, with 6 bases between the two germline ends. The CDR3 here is CASSLGHNNEQFF. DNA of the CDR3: TGCGCCAGCAGCTTGGGACACAACAATGAGCAGTTCTTC.

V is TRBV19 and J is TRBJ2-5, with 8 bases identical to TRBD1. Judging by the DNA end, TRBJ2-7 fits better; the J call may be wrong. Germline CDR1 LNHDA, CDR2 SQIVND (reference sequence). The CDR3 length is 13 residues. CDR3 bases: TGTGCCAGTAGCGACCAGGGGGCAATCGAGCAGTACTTC. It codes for CASSDQGAIEQYF.

CDR3 loop: CASSPRGGGTGELFF. CDR3 sequence (DNA): TGTGCCAGCAGCCCCCGGGGCGGGGGCACCGGGGAGCTGTTTTTT. This chain connects TRBV7-2 to TRBJ2-2, with 7 bases fitting TRBD2. CDR3 length: 15 residues. Trimming at V came to 5 bases and at J to 4 bases, leaving 7 bases not matched to a gene. CDR1 is SGHTA, CDR2 FQGNSA, per germline. The whole variable domain, filled in from reference TRBV7-2 and TRBJ2-2, reads GAGVSQSPSNKVTEKGKDVELRCDPISGHTALYWYRQSLGQGLEFLIYFQGNSAPDKSGLPSDRFSAERTGGSVSTLTIQRTQQEDSAVYLCASSPRGGGTGELFFGEGSRLTVL.

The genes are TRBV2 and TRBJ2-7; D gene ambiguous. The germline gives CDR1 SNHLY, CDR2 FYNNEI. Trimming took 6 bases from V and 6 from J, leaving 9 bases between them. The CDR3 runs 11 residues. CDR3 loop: CASRRESEQYF. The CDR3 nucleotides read TGTGCCAGCAGGCGAGAATCCGAGCAGTACTTC.

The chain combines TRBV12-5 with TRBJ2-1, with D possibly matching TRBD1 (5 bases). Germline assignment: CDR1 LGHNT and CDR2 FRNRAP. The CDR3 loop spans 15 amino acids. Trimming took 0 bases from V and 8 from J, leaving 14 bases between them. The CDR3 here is CASGLVRARDDEQFF. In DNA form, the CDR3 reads TGTGCTAGTGGTTTGGTACGTGCCAGGGATGATGAGCAGTTCTTC.

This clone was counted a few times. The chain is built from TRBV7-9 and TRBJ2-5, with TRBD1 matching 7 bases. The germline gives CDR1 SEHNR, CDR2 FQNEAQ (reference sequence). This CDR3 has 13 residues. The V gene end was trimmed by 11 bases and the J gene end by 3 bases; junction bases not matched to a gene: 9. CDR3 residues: CAAREQGEETQYF. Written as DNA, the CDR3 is TGTGCCGCCAGAGAGCAGGGGGAAGAGACCCAGTACTTC.

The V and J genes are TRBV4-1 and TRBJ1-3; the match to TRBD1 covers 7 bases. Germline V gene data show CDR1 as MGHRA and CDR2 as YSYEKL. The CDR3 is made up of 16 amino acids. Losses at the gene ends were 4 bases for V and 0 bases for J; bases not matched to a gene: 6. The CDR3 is CASSPYGDSSGNTIYF. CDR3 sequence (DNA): TGCGCCAGCAGCCCATATGGGGACAGCTCTGGAAACACCATATATTTT.

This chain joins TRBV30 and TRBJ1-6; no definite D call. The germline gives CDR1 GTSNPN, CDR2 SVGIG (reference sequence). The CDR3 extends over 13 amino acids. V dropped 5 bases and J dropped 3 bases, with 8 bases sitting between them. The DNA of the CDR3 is TGTGCCTGGCAATCAATCTATAATTCACCCCTCCACTTT. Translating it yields CAWQSIYNSPLHF.

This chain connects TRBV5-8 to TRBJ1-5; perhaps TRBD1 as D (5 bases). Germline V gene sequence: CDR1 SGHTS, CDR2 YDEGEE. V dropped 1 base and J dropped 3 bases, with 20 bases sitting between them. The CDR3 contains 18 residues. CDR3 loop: CASSLRQGTLVSNQPQHF. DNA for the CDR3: TGTGCCAGCAGCTTGAGGCAGGGAACCTTGGTGTCCAATCAGCCCCAGCATTTT. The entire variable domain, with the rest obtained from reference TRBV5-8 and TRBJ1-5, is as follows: EAGVTQSPTHLIKTRGQQATLRCSPISGHTSVYWYQQALGLGLQFLLWYDEGEERNRGNFPPRFSGRQFPNYSSELNVNALELEDSALYLCASSLRQGTLVSNQPQHFGDGTRLSIL.

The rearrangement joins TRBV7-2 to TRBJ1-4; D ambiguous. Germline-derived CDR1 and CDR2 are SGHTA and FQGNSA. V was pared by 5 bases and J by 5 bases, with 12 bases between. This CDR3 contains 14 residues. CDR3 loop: CASSLLNANEKLFF. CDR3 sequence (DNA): TGTGCCAGCAGCCTACTTAATGCGAATGAAAAACTGTTTTTT. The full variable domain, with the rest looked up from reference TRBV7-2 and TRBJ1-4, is GAGVSQSPSNKVTEKGKDVELRCDPISGHTALYWYRQSLGQGLEFLIYFQGNSAPDKSGLPSDRFSAERTGGSVSTLTIQRTQQEDSAVYLCASSLLNANEKLFFGSGTQLSVL.

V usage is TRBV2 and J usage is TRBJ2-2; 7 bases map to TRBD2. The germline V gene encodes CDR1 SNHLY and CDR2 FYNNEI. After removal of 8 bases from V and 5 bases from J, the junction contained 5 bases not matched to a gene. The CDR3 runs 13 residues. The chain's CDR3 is CASGAGATGELFF. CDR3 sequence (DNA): TGTGCCAGCGGGGCGGGAGCTACCGGGGAGCTGTTTTTT.

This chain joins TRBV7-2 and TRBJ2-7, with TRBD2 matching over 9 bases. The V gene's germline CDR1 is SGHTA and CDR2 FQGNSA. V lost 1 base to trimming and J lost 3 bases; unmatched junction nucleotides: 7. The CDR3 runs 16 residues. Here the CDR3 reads CASSLGPSGAGYEQYF. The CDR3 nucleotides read TGTGCCAGCAGCTTAGGACCTAGCGGGGCGGGCTACGAGCAGTACTTC. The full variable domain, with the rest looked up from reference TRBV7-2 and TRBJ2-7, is GAGVSQSPSNKVTEKGKDVELRCDPISGHTALYWYRQSLGQGLEFLIYFQGNSAPDKSGLPSDRFSAERTGGSVSTLTIQRTQQEDSAVYLCASSLGPSGAGYEQYFGPGTRLTVT.

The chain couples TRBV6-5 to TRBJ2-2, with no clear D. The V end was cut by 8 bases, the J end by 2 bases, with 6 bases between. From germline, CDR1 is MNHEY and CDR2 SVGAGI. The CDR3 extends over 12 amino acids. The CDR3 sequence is CASVENTGELFF. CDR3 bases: TGTGCCAGCGTAGAAAACACCGGGGAGCTGTTTTTT.

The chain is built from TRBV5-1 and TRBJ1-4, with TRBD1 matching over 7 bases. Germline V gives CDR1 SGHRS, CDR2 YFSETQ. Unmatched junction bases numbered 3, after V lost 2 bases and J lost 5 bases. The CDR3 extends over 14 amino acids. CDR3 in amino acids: CASSLGGANEKLFF. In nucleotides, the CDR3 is TGCGCCAGCAGCTTAGGGGGCGCCAATGAAAAACTGTTTTTT.

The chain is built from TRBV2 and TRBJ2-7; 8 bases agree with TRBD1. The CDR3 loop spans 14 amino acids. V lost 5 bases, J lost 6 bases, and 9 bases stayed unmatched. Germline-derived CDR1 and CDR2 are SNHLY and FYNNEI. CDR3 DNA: TGTGCCAGCAGTACCATTGGACAGGGCGGCGAGCAGTACTTC. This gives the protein CASSTIGQGGEQYF.

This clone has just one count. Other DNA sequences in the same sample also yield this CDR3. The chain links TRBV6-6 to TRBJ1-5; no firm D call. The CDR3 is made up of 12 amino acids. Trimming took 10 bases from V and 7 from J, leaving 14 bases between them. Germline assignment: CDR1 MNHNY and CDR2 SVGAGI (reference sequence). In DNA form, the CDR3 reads TGTGCCACCTGGACGGGGAAGCAGCCCCAGCATTTT. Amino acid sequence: CATWTGKQPQHF.